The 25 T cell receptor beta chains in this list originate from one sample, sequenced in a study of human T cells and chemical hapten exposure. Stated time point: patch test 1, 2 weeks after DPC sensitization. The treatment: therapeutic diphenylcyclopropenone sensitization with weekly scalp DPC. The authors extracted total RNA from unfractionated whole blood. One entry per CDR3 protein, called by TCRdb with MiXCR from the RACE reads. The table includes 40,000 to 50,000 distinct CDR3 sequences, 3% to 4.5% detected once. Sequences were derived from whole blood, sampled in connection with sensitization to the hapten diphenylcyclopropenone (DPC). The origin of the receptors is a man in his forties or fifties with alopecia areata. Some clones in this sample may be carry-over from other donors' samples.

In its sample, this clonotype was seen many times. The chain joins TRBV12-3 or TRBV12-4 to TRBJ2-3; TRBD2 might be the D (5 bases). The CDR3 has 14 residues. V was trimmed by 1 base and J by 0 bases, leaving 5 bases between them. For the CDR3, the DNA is TGTGCCAGCAGTTTAGGAGGGAGCACAGATACGCAGTATTTT. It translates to CASSLGGSTDTQYF.

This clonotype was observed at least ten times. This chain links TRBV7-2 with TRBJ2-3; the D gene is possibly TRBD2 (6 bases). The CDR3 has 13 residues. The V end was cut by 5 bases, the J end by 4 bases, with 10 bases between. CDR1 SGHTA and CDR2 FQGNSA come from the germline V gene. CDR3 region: CASSRRGSDTQYF. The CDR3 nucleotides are TGTGCCAGCAGCCGGAGGGGCTCAGATACGCAGTATTTT.

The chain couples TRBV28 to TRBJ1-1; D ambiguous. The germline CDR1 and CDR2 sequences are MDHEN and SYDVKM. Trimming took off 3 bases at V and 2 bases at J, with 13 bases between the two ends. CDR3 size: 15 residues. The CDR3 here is CASSLIGLSNTEAFF. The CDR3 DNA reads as TGTGCCAGCAGTTTGATAGGACTGAGCAACACTGAAGCTTTCTTT. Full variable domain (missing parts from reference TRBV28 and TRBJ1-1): DVKVTQSSRYLVKRTGEKVFLECVQDMDHENMFWYRQDPGLGLRLIYFSYDVKMKEKGDIPEGYSVSREKKERFSLILESASTNQTSMYLCASSLIGLSNTEAFFGQGTRLTVV.

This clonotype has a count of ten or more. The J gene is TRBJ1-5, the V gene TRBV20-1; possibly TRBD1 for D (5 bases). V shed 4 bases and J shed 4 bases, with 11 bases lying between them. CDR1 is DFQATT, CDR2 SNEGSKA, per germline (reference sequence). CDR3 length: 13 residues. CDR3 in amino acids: CSAMNRWNQPQHF. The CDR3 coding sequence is TGCAGTGCTATGAACAGGTGGAATCAGCCCCAGCATTTT.

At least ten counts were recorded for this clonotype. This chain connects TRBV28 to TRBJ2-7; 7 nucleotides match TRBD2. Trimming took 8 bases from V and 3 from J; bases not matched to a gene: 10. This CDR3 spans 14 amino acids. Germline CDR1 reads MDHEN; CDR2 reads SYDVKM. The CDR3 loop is CASATGGFLYEQYF. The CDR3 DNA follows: TGTGCCAGCGCAACGGGGGGATTCCTCTACGAGCAGTACTTC.

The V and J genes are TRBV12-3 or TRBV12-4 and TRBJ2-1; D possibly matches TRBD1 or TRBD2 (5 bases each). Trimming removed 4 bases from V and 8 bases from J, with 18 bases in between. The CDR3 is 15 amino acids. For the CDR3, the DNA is TGTGCCAGCAGTTCACTCGGGGCAAGGAGCGATGAGCAGTTCTTC. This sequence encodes CASSSLGARSDEQFF.

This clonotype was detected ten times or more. CDR3 nucleotide sequence: TGTGCCAGCAGACCGCCCCAAGAGACCCAGTACTTC. It specifies CASRPPQETQYF. The chain carries TRBV28 and TRBJ2-5, with D hard to call. The germline V gene has CDR1 MDHEN and CDR2 SYDVKM. CDR3 length: 12 residues. Trimming stripped 6 bases from V and 1 base from J, with 6 bases between.

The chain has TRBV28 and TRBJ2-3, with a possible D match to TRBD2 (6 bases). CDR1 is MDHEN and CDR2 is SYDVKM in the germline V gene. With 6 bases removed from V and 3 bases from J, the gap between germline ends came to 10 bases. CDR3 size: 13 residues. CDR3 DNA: TGTGCCAGCAGGGGAGGTGGGACAGATACGCAGTATTTT. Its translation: CASRGGGTDTQYF.

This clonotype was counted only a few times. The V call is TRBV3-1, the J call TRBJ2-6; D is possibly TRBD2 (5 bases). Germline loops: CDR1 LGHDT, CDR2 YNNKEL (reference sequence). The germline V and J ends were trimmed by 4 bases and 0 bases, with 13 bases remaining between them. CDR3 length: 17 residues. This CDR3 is CASSPALAGSGANVLTF. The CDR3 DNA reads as TGTGCCAGCAGCCCAGCTTTGGCGGGCTCTGGGGCCAACGTCCTGACTTTC.

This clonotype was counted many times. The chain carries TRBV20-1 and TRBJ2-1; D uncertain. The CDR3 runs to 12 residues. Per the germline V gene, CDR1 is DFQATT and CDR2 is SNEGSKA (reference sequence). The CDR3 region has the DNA TGCAGCGATACGCTGGGCTACAATGAGCAGTTCTTC. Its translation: CSDTLGYNEQFF.

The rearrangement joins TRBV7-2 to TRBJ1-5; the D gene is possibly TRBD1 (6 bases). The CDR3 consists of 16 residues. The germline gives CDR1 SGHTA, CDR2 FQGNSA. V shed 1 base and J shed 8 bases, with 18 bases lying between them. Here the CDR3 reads CASSLGGGRIMEPQHF. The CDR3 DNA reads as TGTGCCAGCAGCTTAGGAGGGGGGAGGATCATGGAGCCCCAGCATTTT.

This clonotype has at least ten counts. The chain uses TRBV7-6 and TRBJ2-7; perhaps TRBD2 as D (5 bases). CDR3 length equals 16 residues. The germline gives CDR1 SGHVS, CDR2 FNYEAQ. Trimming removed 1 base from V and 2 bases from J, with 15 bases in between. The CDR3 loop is CASSLGGVGITYEQYF. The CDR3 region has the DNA TGTGCCAGCAGCTTAGGGGGAGTGGGGATTACCTACGAGCAGTACTTC.

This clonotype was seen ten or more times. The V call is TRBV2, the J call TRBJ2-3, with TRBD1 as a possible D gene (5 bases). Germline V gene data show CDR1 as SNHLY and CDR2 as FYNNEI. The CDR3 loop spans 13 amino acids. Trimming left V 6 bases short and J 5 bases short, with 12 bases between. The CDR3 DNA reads TGTGCCAGCAGGAGGAAGGGGTTAGATACGCAGTATTTT. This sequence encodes CASRRKGLDTQYF.

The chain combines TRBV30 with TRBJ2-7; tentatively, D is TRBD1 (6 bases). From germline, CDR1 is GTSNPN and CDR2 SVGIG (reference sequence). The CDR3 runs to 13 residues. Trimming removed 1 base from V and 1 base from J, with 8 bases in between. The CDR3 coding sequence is TGTGCCTGGAGTGGCAGGGGATCCTACGAGCAGTACTTC. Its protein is CAWSGRGSYEQYF.

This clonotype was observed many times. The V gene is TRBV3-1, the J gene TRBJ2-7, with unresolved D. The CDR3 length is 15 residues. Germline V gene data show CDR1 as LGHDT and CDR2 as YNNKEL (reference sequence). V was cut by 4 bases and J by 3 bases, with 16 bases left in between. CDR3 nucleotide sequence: TGTGCCAGCAGCCCCGTGGCAGCTGGTCTCTACGAGCAGTACTTC. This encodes CASSPVAAGLYEQYF.

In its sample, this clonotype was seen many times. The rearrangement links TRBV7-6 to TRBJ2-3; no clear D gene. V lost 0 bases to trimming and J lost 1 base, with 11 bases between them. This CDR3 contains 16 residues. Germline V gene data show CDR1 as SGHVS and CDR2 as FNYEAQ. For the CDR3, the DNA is TGTGCCAGCAGCTTAGCGACCGCGCTAGGCACAGATACGCAGTATTTT. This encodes CASSLATALGTDTQYF.

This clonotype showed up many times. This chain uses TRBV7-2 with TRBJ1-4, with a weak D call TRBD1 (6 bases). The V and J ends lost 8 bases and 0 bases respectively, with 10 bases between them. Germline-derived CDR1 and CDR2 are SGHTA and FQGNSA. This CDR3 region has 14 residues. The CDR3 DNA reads TGTGCCAGCGCACCAGGGGCAACTAATGAAAAACTGTTTTTT. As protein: CASAPGATNEKLFF.

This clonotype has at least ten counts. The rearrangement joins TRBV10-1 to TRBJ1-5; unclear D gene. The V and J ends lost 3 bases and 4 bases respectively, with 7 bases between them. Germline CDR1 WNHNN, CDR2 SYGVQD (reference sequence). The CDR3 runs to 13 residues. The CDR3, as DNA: TGCGCCAGCAGTGAATCGAGAAATCAGCCCCAGCATTTT. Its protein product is CASSESRNQPQHF.

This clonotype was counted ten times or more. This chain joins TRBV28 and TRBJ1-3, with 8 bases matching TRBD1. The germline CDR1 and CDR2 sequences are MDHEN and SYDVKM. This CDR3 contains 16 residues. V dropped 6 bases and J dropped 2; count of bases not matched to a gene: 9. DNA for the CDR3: TGTGCCAGCAGCCCCGGACAGGGCAGCCCTGGAAACACCATATATTTT. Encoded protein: CASSPGQGSPGNTIYF.

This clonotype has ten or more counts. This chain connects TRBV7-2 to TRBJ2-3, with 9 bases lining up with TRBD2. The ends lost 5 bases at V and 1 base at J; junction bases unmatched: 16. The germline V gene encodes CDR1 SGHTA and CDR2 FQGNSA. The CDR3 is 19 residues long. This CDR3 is CASSRGRLAGVTRTDTQYF. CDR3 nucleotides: TGTGCCAGCAGCCGCGGTAGGTTAGCGGGAGTGACCCGCACAGATACGCAGTATTTT. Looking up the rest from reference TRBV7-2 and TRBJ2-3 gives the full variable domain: GAGVSQSPSNKVTEKGKDVELRCDPISGHTALYWYRQSLGQGLEFLIYFQGNSAPDKSGLPSDRFSAERTGGSVSTLTIQRTQQEDSAVYLCASSRGRLAGVTRTDTQYFGPGTRLTVL.

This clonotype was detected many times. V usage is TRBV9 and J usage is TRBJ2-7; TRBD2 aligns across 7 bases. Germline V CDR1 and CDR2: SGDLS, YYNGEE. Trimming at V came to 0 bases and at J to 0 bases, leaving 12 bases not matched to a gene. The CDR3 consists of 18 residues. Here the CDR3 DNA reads TGTGCCAGCAGCGTAGCTACAGTAGCGGGCGGGAGCTCCTACGAGCAGTACTTC. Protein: CASSVATVAGGSSYEQYF. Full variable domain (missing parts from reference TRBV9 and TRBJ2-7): DSGVTQTPKHLITATGQRVTLRCSPRSGDLSVYWYQQSLDQGLQFLIQYYNGEERAKGNILERFSAQQFPDLHSELNLSSLELGDSALYFCASSVATVAGGSSYEQYFGPGTRLTVT.

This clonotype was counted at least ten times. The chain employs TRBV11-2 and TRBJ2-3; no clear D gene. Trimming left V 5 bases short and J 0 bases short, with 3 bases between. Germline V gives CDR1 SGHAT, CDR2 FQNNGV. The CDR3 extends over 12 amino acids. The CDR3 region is CASSPSTDTQYF. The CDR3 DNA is TGTGCCAGCAGCCCTAGCACAGATACGCAGTATTTT.

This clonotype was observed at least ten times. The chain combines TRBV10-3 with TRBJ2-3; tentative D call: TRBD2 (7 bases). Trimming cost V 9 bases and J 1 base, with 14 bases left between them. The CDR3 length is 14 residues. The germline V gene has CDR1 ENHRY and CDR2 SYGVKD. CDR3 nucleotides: TGTGCCATGGGGGGGGCTGAGGGCACAGATACGCAGTATTTT. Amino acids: CAMGGAEGTDTQYF.

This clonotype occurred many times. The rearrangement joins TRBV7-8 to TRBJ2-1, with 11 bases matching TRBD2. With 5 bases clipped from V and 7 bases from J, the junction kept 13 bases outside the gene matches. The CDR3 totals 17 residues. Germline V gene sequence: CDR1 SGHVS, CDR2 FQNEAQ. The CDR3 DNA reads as TGTGCCAGCAGCCCCCGGACTAGCGGGCCACTACAGAATGAGCAGTTCTTC. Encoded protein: CASSPRTSGPLQNEQFF.

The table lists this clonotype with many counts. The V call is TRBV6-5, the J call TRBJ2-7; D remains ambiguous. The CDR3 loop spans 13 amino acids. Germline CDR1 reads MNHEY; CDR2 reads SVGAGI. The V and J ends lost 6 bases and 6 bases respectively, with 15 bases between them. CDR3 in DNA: TGTGCCAGCAGCCCTCCGCCGCCTGGCGAGCAGTACTTC. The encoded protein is CASSPPPPGEQYF.